The table lists the clone carrying this T cell receptor beta chain with many counts. These data belong to a study of shared clonotypes between healthy human individuals. Study overall: Each donor contributed plates that comprised three CD4 naive, three CD4 memory, two CD8 naive and one CD8 memory.

Measured with immunoSEQ multiplex PCR; TCRdb has only the in-frame clones, and not every one. Of around 690,000 clones listed, about 90% are singletons. CDR1 SGHRS and CDR2 YFSETQ come from the germline V gene. V was shortened by 4 bases and J by 0 bases, with 10 bases between the two germline ends. This CDR3 region has 14 residues. J is TRBJ1-1 and V is TRBV5-1, with D maybe TRBD1 (6 bases). This TCR derives from a man younger than 35 in good health. Some clones in this sample may be carry-over from other donors' samples. Material: memory CD8+ T cells from PBMCs. Subset reported: CD45RO+ cells pooled with CCR7-negative TemRA cells. In DNA, the CDR3 is TGCGCCAGCAGCCTGGACAGTTTGAACACTGAAGCTTTCTTT. It is translated as CASSLDSLNTEAFF.